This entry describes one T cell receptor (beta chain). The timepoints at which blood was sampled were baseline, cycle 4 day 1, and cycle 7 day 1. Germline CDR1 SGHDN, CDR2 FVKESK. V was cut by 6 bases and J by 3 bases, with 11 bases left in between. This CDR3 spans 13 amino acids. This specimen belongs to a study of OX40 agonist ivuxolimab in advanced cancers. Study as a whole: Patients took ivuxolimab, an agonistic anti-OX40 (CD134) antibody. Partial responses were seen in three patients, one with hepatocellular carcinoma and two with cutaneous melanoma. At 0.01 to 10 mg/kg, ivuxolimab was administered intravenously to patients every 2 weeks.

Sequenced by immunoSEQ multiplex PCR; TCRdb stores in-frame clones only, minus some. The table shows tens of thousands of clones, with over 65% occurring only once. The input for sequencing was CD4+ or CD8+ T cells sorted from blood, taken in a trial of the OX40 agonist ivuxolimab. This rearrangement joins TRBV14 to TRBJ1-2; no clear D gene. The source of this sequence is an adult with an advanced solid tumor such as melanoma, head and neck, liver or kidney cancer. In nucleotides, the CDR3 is TGTGCCAGCAGTTCCGGGATGTACTATGGCTACACCTTC. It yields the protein CASSSGMYYGYTF. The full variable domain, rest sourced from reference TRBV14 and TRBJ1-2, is EAGVTQFPSHSVIEKGQTVTLRCDPISGHDNLYWYRRVMGKEIKFLLHFVKESKQDESGMPNNRFLAERTGGTYSTLKVQPAELEDSGVYFCASSSGMYYGYTFGSGTRLTVV.